Below, one T cell receptor (beta chain) is given with its context. The data originate from a study of T cell changes during pregnancy in multiple sclerosis. The germline gives CDR1 SGHNT, CDR2 YYREEE (reference sequence). V lost 0 bases, J lost 4 bases, and 4 bases stayed unmatched. There are 14 residues in the CDR3. TCRdb's copy holds only in-frame clones and misses some; the assay was immunoSEQ multiplex PCR. The sample carries around 80,000 clones, 92% recorded once. Sequencing was performed on peripheral blood, taken before pregnancy. The source is a female donor with multiple sclerosis, enrolled in a pregnancy study. The chain recombines TRBV5-4 with TRBJ2-7; 7 bases map to TRBD1. The CDR3 region has the DNA TGTGCCAGCAGCTTGGGGGACAGAACATACGAGCAGTACTTC. Protein product: CASSLGDRTYEQYF.